The present entry profiles one T cell receptor beta chain with its context. Original analysis: Using reference gene primer amplification, nucleated cell counts were estimated. Here immunoSEQ multiplex PCR was the method, and the copy in TCRdb shows in-frame clones only, minus some. Clone size and V and J calls were adopted from that table, with D and trimming inferred from the DNA. The sample records tens of thousands of clones, 83% being singletons. Trimming removed 0 bases at V and 8 bases at J, with 8 bases between. The CDR3 spans 13 residues. Germline assignment: CDR1 MGHRA and CDR2 YSYEKL. The entry originates in a study of blood T cell repertoires in COVID-19. Study background: Sites in the United States, Italy and Spain provided acute and convalescent COVID-19 samples. T cells, B-cell-depleted T cells, or PBMCs provided the cDNA or gDNA that served as material.

What was sequenced was peripheral blood. This TCR derives from a human donor in a cohort sampled during active COVID-19. The rearrangement joins TRBV4-1 to TRBJ1-3, with no clear D. The DNA for the CDR3 is TGCGCCAGCAGCCAAGAAGGAGATGACACCATATATTTT. Translation: CASSQEGDDTIYF.